These T cell receptor beta chains were read from a single sample in a study of blood T cells in healthy people across ages. TCRdb reprocessed the 5' RACE reads with MiXCR, giving one entry per CDR3 protein. The table lists 500,000 to 700,000 distinct CDR3 sequences, about 28% of them singletons, with approximately 14% in the top ten. The source material was blood. All receptors derive from a woman aged 80 or over in good health. Both conserved end residues are part of each CDR3. Each record gives: clone size, V gene, J gene, D gene, CDR3 protein, CDR3 DNA. D genes are given only for firm matches. Expanded clones are given a class, and other clones once, few, many or no size at all.

>-|TRBV29-1|TRBJ2-3|-
CSVESGPAQDTQYF
TGCAGCGTTGAATCGGGGCCTGCCCAGGATACGCAGTATTTT
>-|TRBV30|TRBJ2-1|-
CAWRGKYSSYNEQFF
TGTGCCTGGAGAGGGAAGTATAGCTCCTACAATGAGCAGTTCTTC
>-|TRBV7-9|TRBJ1-2|-
CASSLVGFGYTF
TGTGCCAGCAGCTTAGTGGGTTTTGGCTACACCTTC
>many|TRBV15|TRBJ2-3|-
CATSQARFTDTQYF
TGTGCCACCAGTCAAGCCCGATTCACAGATACGCAGTATTTT
>-|TRBV10-2|TRBJ1-4|TRBD1
CASRDTGGTNEKLFF
TGCGCCAGCAGGGATACAGGGGGCACTAATGAAAAACTGTTTTTT
>many|TRBV5-1|TRBJ2-7|TRBD2
CASSSGSSYEQYF
TGTGCCAGCTCTAGCGGTTCCTCCTACGAGCAGTACTTC
>many|TRBV28|TRBJ2-5|TRBD1
CASSSHQGAGAETQYF
TGTGCCAGCAGCAGCCATCAGGGGGCAGGGGCGGAGACCCAGTACTTC
>many|TRBV7-3|TRBJ2-3|-
CASSLIGRPADTQYF
TGTGCCAGCAGCTTAATAGGGCGGCCGGCAGATACGCAGTATTTT
>few|TRBV5-1|TRBJ1-4|-
CASSLGIGQGSEKLFF
TGCGCCAGCAGTTTGGGTATCGGCCAGGGAAGTGAAAAACTGTTTTTT
>many|TRBV7-3|TRBJ2-3|TRBD2
CASSSWGRGTSGRRTDTQYF
TGTGCCAGCAGCTCCTGGGGGAGGGGGACTAGCGGGAGGCGCACAGATACGCAGTATTTT
>-|TRBV3-1|TRBJ2-5|-
CASSRRGTRETQYF
TGTGCCAGCAGCCGCCGCGGGACCCGAGAGACCCAGTACTTC
>few|TRBV11-2|TRBJ2-5|-
CASSSKQGNEQYF
TGTGCCAGCAGCAGCAAACAGGGCAATGAGCAGTACTTC
>many|TRBV7-7|TRBJ2-1|-
CASSPNQRRSNEQFF
TGTGCTAGCAGCCCAAACCAACGGCGGAGCAATGAGCAGTTCTTC
>few|TRBV5-1|TRBJ2-7|-
CASRKDGVSYEQYF
TGCGCCAGCAGGAAGGACGGGGTGTCCTACGAGCAGTACTTC
>many|TRBV7-2|TRBJ2-1|-
CASSPEGSVREEQFF
TGTGCCAGCAGCCCCGAGGGCAGCGTTCGAGAGGAGCAGTTCTTC
>-|TRBV30|TRBJ2-2|-
CAWSVGRRGPRIGELFF
TGTGCCTGGAGTGTGGGGCGGCGGGGGCCTCGGATCGGGGAGCTGTTTTTT
>few|TRBV7-9|TRBJ2-1|-
CASSPSGVFEQFF
TGTGCCAGCAGCCCATCGGGGGTCTTTGAGCAGTTCTTC
>many|TRBV7-9|TRBJ2-5|-
CASSLSQVQETQYF
TGTGCCAGCAGCTTAAGTCAAGTTCAAGAGACCCAGTACTTC
>many|TRBV12-3/TRBV12-4|TRBJ2-3|TRBD2
CASRWGGVTDTQYF
TGTGCCAGCAGATGGGGAGGGGTGACAGATACGCAGTATTTT
>-|TRBV27|TRBJ2-2|-
CASSLYRGTNTGELFF
TGTGCCAGCAGTTTATATCGGGGTACGAACACCGGGGAGCTGTTTTTT
>large|TRBV4-1|TRBJ2-1|-
CASSRTEGGLDEQFF
TGCGCCAGCAGCCGGACTGAGGGGGGGCTTGATGAGCAGTTCTTC
>few|TRBV20-1|TRBJ1-2|-
CSAREGGRAF
TGCAGTGCTAGAGAGGGGGGTAGGGCCTTC
>few|TRBV30|TRBJ1-4|TRBD1
CAWDGQGGEKLFF
TGTGCCTGGGACGGACAGGGTGGTGAAAAACTGTTTTTT
>few|TRBV21-1|TRBJ1-4|-
CASTWTGHNEKLFF
TGTGCCAGCACCTGGACAGGCCATAATGAAAAACTGTTTTTT
>-|TRBV12-3/TRBV12-4|TRBJ1-2|-
CASSLGATAIYTF
TGTGCCAGCAGTCTCGGAGCGACTGCTATCTACACCTTC
>-|TRBV11-1|TRBJ2-7|-
CASSFATSYEQYF
TGTGCCAGCAGCTTTGCTACCTCCTACGAGCAGTACTTC
>many|TRBV20-1|TRBJ2-1|-
CSALISRLAYNEQFF
TGCAGTGCTCTTATCAGTCGCCTCGCCTACAATGAGCAGTTCTTC
>few|TRBV7-9|TRBJ1-1|TRBD1
CASSFRTGVMNTEAFF
TGTGCCAGCAGCTTTCGGACAGGGGTCATGAACACTGAAGCTTTCTTT
>-|TRBV30|TRBJ2-1|TRBD2
CAWSSAEASGSYNEQFF
TGTGCCTGGAGTTCAGCGGAGGCTAGCGGCTCCTACAATGAGCAGTTCTTC
>-|TRBV3-1|TRBJ2-1|-
CASSQEVAQPQEQFF
TGTGCCAGCAGCCAGGAAGTAGCCCAGCCGCAGGAGCAGTTCTTC
>few|TRBV15|TRBJ1-1|TRBD1
CATSREMTGAGTEAFF
TGTGCCACCAGCAGAGAAATGACAGGGGCGGGCACTGAAGCTTTCTTT
>few|TRBV30|TRBJ1-1|-
CAVRRGSNTEAFF
TGTGCCGTTAGGAGGGGGTCGAACACTGAAGCTTTCTTT
>-|TRBV28|TRBJ1-5|-
CASSIHSQASNQPQHF
TGTGCCAGCAGTATCCACTCACAGGCTAGCAATCAGCCCCAGCATTTT
>many|TRBV29-1|TRBJ2-1|TRBD2
CSVEVQRGPNNEQFF
TGCAGCGTTGAAGTACAGCGGGGGCCCAACAATGAGCAGTTCTTC
>many|TRBV3-1|TRBJ2-5|-
CASSQDLTEVETQYF
TGTGCCAGCAGCCAAGATCTTACAGAAGTGGAGACCCAGTACTTC
>-|TRBV3-1|TRBJ2-1|TRBD2
CASSQDGISGANNEQFF
TGTGCCAGCAGCCAAGACGGGATTAGCGGGGCAAACAATGAGCAGTTCTTC
>few|TRBV6-1|TRBJ2-7|-
CASSEALRAGGVYEQYF
TGTGCCAGCAGTGAAGCGCTGCGGGCAGGGGGGGTCTACGAGCAGTACTTC
>many|TRBV11-2|TRBJ2-5|-
CASSYFFRGGETQYF
TGTGCCAGCAGTTACTTTTTCAGGGGAGGGGAGACCCAGTACTTC
>-|TRBV27|TRBJ2-1|-
CASSLGTDFQETQFF
TGTGCCAGCAGTTTAGGGACGGATTTTCAAGAGACCCAGTTCTTC
>many|TRBV6-5|TRBJ2-1|-
CASSYFMDSDNEQFF
TGTGCCAGCAGTTATTTTATGGACAGTGACAATGAGCAGTTCTTC
>-|TRBV20-1|TRBJ2-1|TRBD2
CSAGETSGKQFF
TGCAGTGCTGGAGAGACTAGCGGGAAGCAGTTCTTC
>once|TRBV7-8|TRBJ2-2|TRBD1
CASSQDRDRPTGERFF
TGTGCCAGCAGCCAAGACCGGGACAGGCCCACCGGGGAGCGGTTTTTT
>many|TRBV7-9|TRBJ2-3|TRBD2
CASSEASGGASDTQYF
TGTGCCAGCAGCGAGGCGAGCGGGGGGGCCTCAGATACGCAGTATTTT
>many|TRBV4-2|TRBJ2-1|TRBD2
CASSQEQQRGGYNEQFF
TGTGCCAGCAGCCAAGAACAGCAGCGGGGGGGATACAATGAGCAGTTCTTC
>many|TRBV4-2|TRBJ2-3|TRBD1
CASSPGTGRDTQYF
TGTGCCAGCAGCCCCGGGACAGGGAGAGATACGCAGTATTTT
>many|TRBV7-9|TRBJ1-2|-
CASSLLTVYGYTF
TGTGCCAGCAGCTTATTAACAGTCTATGGCTACACCTTC
>-|TRBV6-2/TRBV6-3|TRBJ2-5|-
CASTQLETQYF
TGTGCCAGCACCCAGCTAGAGACCCAGTACTTC
>many|TRBV5-1|TRBJ2-1|-
CASSLGQLHNEQFF
TGCGCCAGCAGCTTGGGACAGCTCCACAATGAGCAGTTCTTC
>-|TRBV20-1|TRBJ2-7|-
CSVRGRGAYNEQYF
TGCAGTGTCAGGGGGCGGGGGGCCTACAATGAGCAGTACTTC
>few|TRBV7-9|TRBJ2-5|-
CASSLGTGDQETQYF
TGTGCCAGCAGCTTAGGTACCGGAGATCAAGAGACCCAGTACTTC
>-|TRBV7-2|TRBJ1-3|-
CASSVGTAGNTIYF
TGTGCCAGCAGCGTAGGGACGGCTGGAAACACCATATATTTT